This T cell receptor beta chain was profiled in a study of vaccination effects on CD4 cells after COVID-19. Sequenced by immunoSEQ multiplex PCR; TCRdb stores in-frame clones only, minus some. The sample includes some 30,000 clones, 70% of them seen just once. Subsequent to 10 days of culture, CD4+ T cells were isolated. This clone occurred a few times. Its antigen is unknown. This CDR3 has 13 amino acids. V shed 3 bases and J shed 1 base, with 6 bases lying between them. The rearrangement uses TRBV12-3 or TRBV12-4 and TRBJ1-1; D is ambiguous. The sequences come from CD4+ T cells from PBMCs cultured without peptide, collected before COVID-19 vaccination. This sequence originates from a human donor who received a COVID-19 vaccine. The CDR3 protein is CASSFIGNTEAFF. Written as DNA, the CDR3 is TGTGCCAGCAGTTTTATAGGGAACACTGAAGCTTTCTTT.